The 29 T cell receptor beta chains listed next were all sequenced from one sample in a study of identical twins. TCRdb analysed the 5' RACE reads with MiXCR anew, one entry per CDR3 protein. This sample has approximately 890,000 distinct CDR3 sequences, with 9% to 15% found just once. The sample was also linked to a second study, of yellow fever vaccine responses in identical twins.

Sequencing was performed on PBMCs. The receptors here all came from a woman between 18 and 29 years old in good health.

This clonotype was recorded a few times. The rearrangement links TRBV29-1 to TRBJ2-3; a possible D gene is TRBD2 (6 bases). V dropped 0 bases and J dropped 0 bases, with 28 bases sitting between them. The CDR3 consists of 21 residues. Per germline, CDR1 SQVTM and CDR2 ANQGSEA. The CDR3 region has the DNA TGCAGCGTTGAAGATGGCGATTTTGAGCGGGTGGGGGATCTTAGCACAGATACGCAGTATTTT. It specifies CSVEDGDFERVGDLSTDTQYF.

The chain employs TRBV20-1 and TRBJ2-7, with a possible D match to TRBD2 (6 bases). CDR1 and CDR2 from the germline V gene are DFQATT and SNEGSKA (reference sequence). Trimming stripped 3 bases from V and 7 bases from J, with 13 bases between. The CDR3 sequence is 12 residues long. CDR3 in DNA: TGCAGTGCTAGCGGGAGCTTTATGGAGCAGTACTTC. The encoded protein is CSASGSFMEQYF.

This clonotype showed up just a few times. The chain joins TRBV5-6 to TRBJ2-3, with 8 bases that match TRBD1. With 3 bases clipped from V and 2 bases from J, the junction kept 11 bases outside the gene matches. This CDR3 has 17 amino acids. The germline V gene has CDR1 SGHDT and CDR2 YYEEEE. CDR3 sequence: CASSYSPGTGPTDTQYF. CDR3 sequence (DNA): TGTGCCAGCAGCTATAGTCCCGGGACAGGCCCCACAGATACGCAGTATTTT.

The chain is built from TRBV11-2 and TRBJ2-7; 7 positions match TRBD1. CDR1 is SGHAT, CDR2 FQNNGV, per germline. The CDR3 contains 14 residues. V lost 4 bases and J lost 1; bases outside the gene matches: 4. CDR3 residues: CASSSDRRSYEQYV. CDR3 nucleotides: TGTGCCAGCAGCTCGGACAGGCGATCCTACGAGCAGTACGTC.

In its sample, this clonotype was seen a few times. The genes are TRBV12-3 or TRBV12-4 and TRBJ1-1, with D tentatively TRBD1 (5 bases). Trimming took 2 bases from V and 2 from J, leaving 9 bases between them. The length of the CDR3 is 14 residues. For the CDR3, the DNA is TGTGCCAGCAGTTTACAGACAGCTAACACTGAAGCTTTCTTT. Translated: CASSLQTANTEAFF.

V gene TRBV7-8 combines with J gene TRBJ1-1; possible D gene TRBD1, 6 bases. This CDR3 is built from 14 residues. Germline assignment: CDR1 SGHVS and CDR2 FQNEAQ. V gave up 1 base and J gave up 3 bases, with 9 bases separating them. The CDR3 region is CASSLETGYTEAFF. CDR3 bases: TGTGCCAGCAGCTTAGAAACAGGGTACACTGAAGCTTTCTTT.

This clonotype was picked up many times. This chain connects TRBV6-2 or TRBV6-3 to TRBJ2-2; 7 bases match TRBD1. J lost 3 bases, V lost 2 bases, and 3 bases had no gene match. The CDR3 spans 15 residues. Germline V gene sequence: CDR1 MNHEY, CDR2 SVGEGT. The DNA of the CDR3 is TGTGCCAGCAGTTACAGAGGGGGCGACACCGGGGAGCTGTTTTTT. Protein: CASSYRGGDTGELFF.

This clonotype has at least ten counts. The rearrangement links TRBV10-3 to TRBJ2-1, with D perhaps matching TRBD1 or TRBD2 (5 bases each). Germline CDR1 ENHRY, CDR2 SYGVKD. V lost 2 bases to trimming and J lost 9 bases, with 8 bases between them. CDR3 length equals 12 residues. CDR3 in amino acids: CAISEAGAEQFF. The CDR3 DNA is TGTGCCATCAGTGAGGCCGGGGCTGAGCAGTTCTTC.

This clonotype was counted ten times or more. CDR3 sequence reads: CASKPPGTGPEAFF. The CDR3 DNA reads as TGTGCCAGCAAACCTCCGGGGACAGGGCCAGAAGCTTTCTTT. The rearrangement joins TRBV6-1 to TRBJ1-1; 9 positions agree with TRBD1. V gave up 7 bases and J gave up 8 bases; unmatched junction bases: 11. Germline assignment: CDR1 MNHNS and CDR2 SASEGT. The CDR3 is 14 amino acids.

The chain joins TRBV27 to TRBJ1-5; TRBD1 is a possible D gene (6 bases). The CDR3 runs to 14 residues. Trimming removed 5 bases at V and 5 bases at J, with 13 bases between. Germline values: CDR1 MNHEY, CDR2 SMNVEV (reference sequence). CDR3 DNA sequence: TGTGCCAGCAGTACGGACAGATTATATCAGCCCCAGCATTTT. It translates to CASSTDRLYQPQHF.

CDR3 amino acids: CASSGHERNQPQHF. Written as DNA, the CDR3 is TGTGCCAGCAGCGGACACGAGCGCAATCAGCCCCAGCATTTT. The chain couples TRBV6-1 to TRBJ1-5; possible D gene TRBD1, 5 bases. Germline-derived CDR1 and CDR2 are MNHNS and SASEGT. The CDR3 length is 14 residues. V was clipped by 6 bases and J by 2 bases, with 11 bases between them.

The chain couples TRBV6-5 to TRBJ2-5; tentatively, D is TRBD1 (6 bases). The CDR3 contains 15 residues. The V end lost 3 bases, the J end lost 2 bases, and 13 bases lay between the germline ends. The germline V gene has CDR1 MNHEY and CDR2 SVGAGI. CDR3 coding DNA: TGTGCCAGCAGTTATTCCCAGGACAGTCAAGAGACCCAGTACTTC. Translation gives CASSYSQDSQETQYF.

The gene calls are TRBV25-1 and TRBJ2-6; 7 nucleotides align to TRBD1. CDR3 size: 17 residues. With V trimmed by 3 bases and J by 2 bases, 7 bases remained unmatched. Per germline, CDR1 MGHDK and CDR2 SYGVNS. This CDR3 reads CASSEGRGSPGANVLTF. The CDR3 region has the DNA TGTGCCAGCAGTGAGGGCAGGGGGAGCCCTGGGGCCAACGTCCTGACTTTC.

This clonotype was counted only a few times. The gene calls are TRBV20-1 and TRBJ1-4; tentatively, D is TRBD1 (5 bases). Trimming took off 0 bases at V and 0 bases at J, with 14 bases between the two ends. Germline V gene data show CDR1 as DFQATT and CDR2 as SNEGSKA (reference sequence). The CDR3 has 17 amino acids. CDR3 sequence (DNA): TGCAGTGCTAGAGAGGGGACCTCTAGTGCAACTAATGAAAAACTGTTTTTT. This gives the protein CSAREGTSSATNEKLFF.

This clonotype was detected ten times or more. Germline is not matched at one junction end, which may reflect a read error. The chain has TRBV20-1 and TRBJ2-2; 11 bases are shared with TRBD1. This CDR3 spans 12 amino acids. Germline V gene sequence: CDR1 DFQATT, CDR2 SNEGSKA (reference sequence). CDR3 bases: TGTTCCGGGACAGGGGGTTACGGGGAGCTGTTTTTT. It encodes CSGTGGYGELFF.

The rearrangement links TRBV5-1 to TRBJ2-5, with a possible D match to TRBD2 (7 bases). The CDR3 is 13 residues long. In germline, CDR1 is SGHRS, CDR2 YFSETQ. V was cut by 10 bases and J by 5 bases, with 18 bases left in between. The CDR3 spells CAREEGGYETQYF. The CDR3 DNA follows: TGCGCCCGAGAGGAGGGGGGGTACGAGACCCAGTACTTC.

This clonotype was found a few times. V usage is TRBV27 and J usage is TRBJ2-3; 10 bases agree with TRBD2. The CDR3 extends over 18 amino acids. CDR1 is MNHEY and CDR2 is SMNVEV in the germline V gene (reference sequence). Unmatched junction bases numbered 19, after V lost 7 bases and J lost 6 bases. The CDR3 protein is CASTPTYPSGSFLDTQYF. The CDR3 DNA sequence: TGTGCCAGCACCCCGACTTACCCTAGCGGGAGTTTTCTGGATACGCAGTATTTT.

This clonotype was detected ten times or more. The rearrangement joins TRBV5-1 to TRBJ2-1; 10 bases fit TRBD2. CDR1 is SGHRS, CDR2 YFSETQ, per germline. Unmatched junction bases numbered 8, after V lost 2 bases and J lost 0 bases. The CDR3 consists of 18 residues. CDR3 loop: CASSFRTSGPYSYNEQFF. CDR3 coding DNA: TGCGCCAGCAGCTTTAGGACTAGCGGTCCGTACTCCTACAATGAGCAGTTCTTC. The variable domain in full, with the rest retrieved from reference TRBV5-1 and TRBJ2-1, is KAGVTQTPRYLIKTRGQQVTLSCSPISGHRSVSWYQQTPGQGLQFLFEYFSETQRNKGNFPGRFSGRQFSNSRSEMNVSTLELGDSALYLCASSFRTSGPYSYNEQFFGPGTRLTVL.

Concerning this clonotype itself: At one end, the junction sequence differs from germline, possibly due to a read error. V is TRBV7-9 and J is TRBJ1-4; D is perhaps TRBD1 (5 bases). This CDR3 contains 15 residues. Germline V gene lookup returns CDR1 SEHNR and CDR2 FQNEAQ (reference sequence). The CDR3 here is CASSTNWGANEKLFF. CDR3 nucleotide sequence: TGTGCCAGCAGTACAAATTGGGGCGCTAACGAAAAACTGTTTTTT.

The gene calls are TRBV5-1 and TRBJ1-1, with a possible D match to TRBD1 (6 bases). Trimming took off 7 bases at V and 3 bases at J, with 19 bases between the two ends. The CDR3 length is 15 residues. Looked up from germline, CDR1 is SGHRS and CDR2 is YFSETQ. The CDR3 nucleotides are TGCGCCAGCGAAAGTGGACAGACGGGGGACACTGAAGCTTTCTTT. Its translation is CASESGQTGDTEAFF.

This clonotype showed up just a few times. This sequence joins TRBV5-8 and TRBJ2-7, with 11 bases matching TRBD2. Germline loops: CDR1 SGHTS, CDR2 YDEGEE. CDR3 size: 15 residues. The ends lost 4 bases at V and 2 bases at J; junction bases unmatched: 5. The CDR3 bases are TGTGCCAGCAGCCGGACTAGCGGGCAAACCTACGAGCAGTACTTC. Encoded protein: CASSRTSGQTYEQYF.

The rearrangement joins TRBV11-3 to TRBJ2-7; D is unclear. The V end lost 6 bases, the J end lost 0 bases, and 12 bases lay between the germline ends. Germline values: CDR1 SGHNT, CDR2 YENEEA. The CDR3 is 14 amino acids. The CDR3 sequence: CASSSDSTSYEQYF. The CDR3 DNA reads TGTGCCAGCAGTTCCGACTCGACCTCCTACGAGCAGTACTTC.

This clonotype was seen a few times. The rearrangement uses TRBV29-1 and TRBJ2-2; D is unclear. This CDR3 has 13 residues. V was pared by 7 bases and J by 4 bases, with 13 bases between. Germline V gives CDR1 SQVTM, CDR2 ANQGSEA. In DNA form, the CDR3 reads TGCAGCGGAGACCGGTCGGGCACCGGGGAGCTGTTTTTT. Translated: CSGDRSGTGELFF.

The V and J genes are TRBV12-5 and TRBJ2-3, with D perhaps given as TRBD1 or TRBD2 (6 bases each). V was cut by 0 bases and J by 4 bases, with 11 bases left in between. This CDR3 contains 15 residues. Germline V CDR1 and CDR2: LGHNT, FRNRAP. The CDR3 protein is CASGLVLRGADTQYF. The DNA of the CDR3 is TGTGCTAGTGGTTTGGTACTTAGGGGGGCAGATACGCAGTATTTT.

A few counts support this clonotype. The gene calls are TRBV12-3 or TRBV12-4 and TRBJ1-1, with 7 bases identical to TRBD1. V trimming: 6 bases; J trimming: 9 bases; junction bases outside the gene matches: 10. The CDR3 contains 13 residues. CDR3 residues: CASSNRQGSQAFF. For the CDR3, the DNA is TGTGCCAGCAGCAACAGACAGGGTAGCCAAGCTTTCTTT.

This clonotype appeared a few times. The chain couples TRBV29-1 to TRBJ2-7, with TRBD1 matching over 7 bases. Germline lookup yields CDR1 SQVTM and CDR2 ANQGSEA. V dropped 4 bases and J dropped 4; count of bases not matched to a gene: 7. CDR3 length equals 13 residues. CDR3 in amino acids: CSVARDSLYEQYV. CDR3 nucleotide sequence: TGCAGCGTTGCCAGGGACAGCCTTTACGAGCAGTACGTC.

The chain combines TRBV3-1 with TRBJ2-7; TRBD2 agrees at 8 bases. The V and J ends lost 4 bases and 4 bases, in that order; junction bases with no gene match: 6. CDR3 length: 14 amino acids. Germline assignment: CDR1 LGHDT and CDR2 YNNKEL (reference sequence). The CDR3 bases are TGTGCCAGCAGCCGAGGGACTAGTAATTACGAGCAGTACTTC. Its protein product is CASSRGTSNYEQYF.

This clonotype showed up just a few times. V and J are TRBV3-1 and TRBJ2-3; a possible D gene is TRBD1 (6 bases). With 0 bases removed from V and 3 bases from J, the gap between germline ends came to 13 bases. Germline CDR1 reads LGHDT; CDR2 reads YNNKEL (reference sequence). The CDR3 is 16 amino acids. Here the CDR3 DNA reads TGTGCCAGCAGCCAAGAGCCCGGGACATCGACAGATACGCAGTATTTT. Translated: CASSQEPGTSTDTQYF.

This clonotype was detected only a few times. The V call is TRBV14, the J call TRBJ2-3, with D maybe TRBD2 (5 bases). The V end lost 0 bases, the J end lost 2 bases, and 12 bases lay between the germline ends. The CDR3 has 16 residues. Germline V gene data show CDR1 as SGHDN and CDR2 as FVKESK. The CDR3 region is CASSQEPGINTDTQYF. DNA of the CDR3: TGTGCCAGCAGCCAAGAACCGGGAATCAACACAGATACGCAGTATTTT.